This T cell receptor beta chain was retrieved from a study of response to subunit inactivated influenza vaccine. Trimming stripped 4 bases from V and 12 bases from J, with 17 bases between. In germline, CDR1 is SGHDT, CDR2 YYEEEE. The CDR3 is made up of 13 amino acids. Each CDR3 protein gets one entry after TCRdb re-called the RT-PCR reads with MiXCR. The sample lists about 610,000 distinct CDR3 sequences; 12% to 15% were seen once. The V and J genes are TRBV5-6 and TRBJ2-1; possible D gene TRBD1, 6 bases. Sequencing used PBMCs from blood, obtained 11 to 12 days after vaccination. This TCR was recovered from a man between 45 and 60 years old who received an inactivated influenza vaccine. The CDR3 here is CASSRTGTRVQFF. The CDR3 coding sequence is TGTGCCAGCAGCAGAACAGGGACCCGGGTGCAGTTCTTC.